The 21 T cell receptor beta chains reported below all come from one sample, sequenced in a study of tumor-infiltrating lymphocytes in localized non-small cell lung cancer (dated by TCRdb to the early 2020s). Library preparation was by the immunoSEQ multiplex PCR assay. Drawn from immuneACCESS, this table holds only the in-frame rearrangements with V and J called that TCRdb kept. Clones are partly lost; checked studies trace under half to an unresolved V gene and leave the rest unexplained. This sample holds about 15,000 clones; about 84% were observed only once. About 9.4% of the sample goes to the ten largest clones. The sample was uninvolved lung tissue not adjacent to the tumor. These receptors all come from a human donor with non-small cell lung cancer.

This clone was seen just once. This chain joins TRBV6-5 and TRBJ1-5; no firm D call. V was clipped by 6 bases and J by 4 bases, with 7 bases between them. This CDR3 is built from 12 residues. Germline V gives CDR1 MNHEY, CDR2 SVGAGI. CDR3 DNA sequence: TGTGCCAGCAGCAGGAATAATCAGCCCCAGCATTTT. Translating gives CASSRNNQPQHF.

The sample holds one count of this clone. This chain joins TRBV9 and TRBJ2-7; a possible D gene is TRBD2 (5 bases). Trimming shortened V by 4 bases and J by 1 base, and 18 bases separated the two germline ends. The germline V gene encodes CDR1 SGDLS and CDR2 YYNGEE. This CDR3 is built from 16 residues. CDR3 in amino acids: CASSPRVAGGSYEQYF. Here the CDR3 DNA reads TGTGCCAGCAGCCCTAGAGTGGCGGGCGGGTCCTACGAGCAGTACTTC.

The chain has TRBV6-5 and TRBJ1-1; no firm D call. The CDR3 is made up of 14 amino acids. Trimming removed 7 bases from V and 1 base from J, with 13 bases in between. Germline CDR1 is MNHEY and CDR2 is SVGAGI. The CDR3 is CASKPTRSNTEAFF. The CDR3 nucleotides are TGTGCCAGCAAGCCGACACGCTCGAACACTGAAGCTTTCTTT.

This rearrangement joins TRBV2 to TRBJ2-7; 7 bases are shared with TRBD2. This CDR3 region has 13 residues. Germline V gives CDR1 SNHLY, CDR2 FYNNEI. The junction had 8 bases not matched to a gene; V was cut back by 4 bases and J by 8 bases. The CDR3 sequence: CASSVLREGKQYF. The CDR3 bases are TGTGCCAGCAGTGTTTTAAGGGAGGGTAAGCAGTACTTC. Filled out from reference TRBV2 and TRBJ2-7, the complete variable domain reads EPEVTQTPSHQVTQMGQEVILRCVPISNHLYFYWYRQILGQKVEFLVSFYNNEISEKSEIFDDQFSVERPDGSNFTLKIRSTKLEDSAMYFCASSVLREGKQYFGPGTRLTVT.

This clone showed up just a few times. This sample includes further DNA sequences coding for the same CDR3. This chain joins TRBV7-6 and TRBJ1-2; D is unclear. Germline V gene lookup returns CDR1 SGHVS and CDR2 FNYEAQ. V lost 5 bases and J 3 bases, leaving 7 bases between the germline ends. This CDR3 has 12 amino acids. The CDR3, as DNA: TGTGCCAGCAGCGCCGGGGACTATGGCTACACCTTC. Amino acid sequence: CASSAGDYGYTF.

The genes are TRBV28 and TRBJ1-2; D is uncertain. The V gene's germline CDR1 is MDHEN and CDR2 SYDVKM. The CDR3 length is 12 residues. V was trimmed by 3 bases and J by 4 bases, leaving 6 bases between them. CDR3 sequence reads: CASSLRVYGYTF. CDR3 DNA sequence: TGTGCCAGCAGTTTGCGGGTCTATGGCTACACCTTC.

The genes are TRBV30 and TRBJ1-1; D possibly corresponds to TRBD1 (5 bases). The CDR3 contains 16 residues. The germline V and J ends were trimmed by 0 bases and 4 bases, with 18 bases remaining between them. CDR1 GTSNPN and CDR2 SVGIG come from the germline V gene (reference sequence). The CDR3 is CAWSVRQGSWGTEAFF. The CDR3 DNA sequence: TGTGCCTGGAGTGTACGTCAGGGATCGTGGGGCACTGAAGCTTTCTTT. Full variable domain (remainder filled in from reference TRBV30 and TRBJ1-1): SQTIHQWPATLVQPVGSPLSLECTVEGTSNPNLYWYRQAAGRGLQLLFYSVGIGQISSEVPQNLSASRPQDRQFILSSKKLLLSDSGFYLCAWSVRQGSWGTEAFFGQGTRLTVV.

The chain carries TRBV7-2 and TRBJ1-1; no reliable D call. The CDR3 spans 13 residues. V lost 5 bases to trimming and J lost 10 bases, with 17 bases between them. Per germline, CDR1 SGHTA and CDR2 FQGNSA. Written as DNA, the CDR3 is TGTGCCAGCAGCAATCCCTCGACTTCAGGAGCTTTCTTT. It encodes CASSNPSTSGAFF.

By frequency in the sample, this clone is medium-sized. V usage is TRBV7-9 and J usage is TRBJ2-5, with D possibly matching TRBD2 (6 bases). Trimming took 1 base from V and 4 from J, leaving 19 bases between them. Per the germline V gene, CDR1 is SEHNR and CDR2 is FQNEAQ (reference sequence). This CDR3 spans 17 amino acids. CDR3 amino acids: CASSLVVYGTRGETQYF. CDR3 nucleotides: TGTGCCAGCAGCTTAGTGGTATATGGGACTCGGGGAGAGACCCAGTACTTC.

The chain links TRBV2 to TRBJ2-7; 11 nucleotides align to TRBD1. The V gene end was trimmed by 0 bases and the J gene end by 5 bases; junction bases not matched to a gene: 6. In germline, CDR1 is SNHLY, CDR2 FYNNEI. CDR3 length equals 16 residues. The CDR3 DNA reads TGTGCCAGCAGTGAAGCTTGGGGACAGGGGGGACACGAGCAGTACTTC. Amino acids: CASSEAWGQGGHEQYF.

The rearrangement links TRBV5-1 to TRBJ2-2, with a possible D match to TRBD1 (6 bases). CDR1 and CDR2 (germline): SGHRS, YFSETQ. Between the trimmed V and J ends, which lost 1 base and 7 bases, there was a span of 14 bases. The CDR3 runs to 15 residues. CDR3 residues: CASSLSTGVGGELFF. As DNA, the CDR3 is TGCGCCAGCAGCTTGTCGACAGGAGTTGGCGGGGAGCTGTTTTTT. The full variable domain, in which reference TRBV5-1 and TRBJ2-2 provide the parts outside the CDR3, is KAGVTQTPRYLIKTRGQQVTLSCSPISGHRSVSWYQQTPGQGLQFLFEYFSETQRNKGNFPGRFSGRQFSNSRSEMNVSTLELGDSALYLCASSLSTGVGGELFFGEGSRLTVL.

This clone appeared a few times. The CDR3 protein is CASSRGGLGEAFF. CDR3 nucleotides: TGTGCCAGCAGTCGAGGGGGCCTTGGTGAAGCTTTCTTT. This rearrangement joins TRBV27 to TRBJ1-1; 7 nucleotides agree with TRBD1. Germline assignment: CDR1 MNHEY and CDR2 SMNVEV (reference sequence). The CDR3 sequence is 13 residues long. Unmatched junction bases numbered 7, after V lost 5 bases and J lost 7 bases.

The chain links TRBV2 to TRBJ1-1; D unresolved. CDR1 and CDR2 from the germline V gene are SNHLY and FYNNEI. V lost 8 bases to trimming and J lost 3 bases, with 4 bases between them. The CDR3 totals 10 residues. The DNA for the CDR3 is TGTGCCAGCCTTTACACTGAAGCTTTCTTT. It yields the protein CASLYTEAFF. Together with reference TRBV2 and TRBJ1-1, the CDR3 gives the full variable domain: EPEVTQTPSHQVTQMGQEVILRCVPISNHLYFYWYRQILGQKVEFLVSFYNNEISEKSEIFDDQFSVERPDGSNFTLKIRSTKLEDSAMYFCASLYTEAFFGQGTRLTVV.

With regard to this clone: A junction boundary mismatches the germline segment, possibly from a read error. The CDR3 bases are TGTGCAAGCAGGACAGGGGAATTTCAGGAGCAGTACTTC. It yields the protein CASRTGEFQEQYF. The chain is built from TRBV7-9 and TRBJ2-7; 9 bases map to TRBD1. Germline V gene lookup returns CDR1 SEHNR and CDR2 FQNEAQ (reference sequence). The CDR3 is 13 amino acids.

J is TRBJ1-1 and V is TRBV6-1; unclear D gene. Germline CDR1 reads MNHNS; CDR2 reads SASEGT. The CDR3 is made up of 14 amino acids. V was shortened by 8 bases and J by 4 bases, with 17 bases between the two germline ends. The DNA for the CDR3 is TGTGCCAGCGATTTCGAGGTGTGGAGCACTGAAGCTTTCTTT. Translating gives CASDFEVWSTEAFF.

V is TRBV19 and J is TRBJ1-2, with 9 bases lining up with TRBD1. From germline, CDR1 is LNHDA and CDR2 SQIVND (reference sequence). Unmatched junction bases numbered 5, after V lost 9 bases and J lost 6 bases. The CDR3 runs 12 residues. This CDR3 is CASVQGADGYTF. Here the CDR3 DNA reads TGTGCCAGCGTACAGGGGGCCGATGGCTACACCTTC.

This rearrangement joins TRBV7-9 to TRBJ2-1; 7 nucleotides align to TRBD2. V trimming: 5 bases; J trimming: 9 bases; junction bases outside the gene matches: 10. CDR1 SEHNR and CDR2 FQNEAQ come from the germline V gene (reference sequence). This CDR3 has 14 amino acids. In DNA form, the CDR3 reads TGTGCCAGCAGCCATAGCGGGCCATCGGCTGAGCAGTTCTTC. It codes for CASSHSGPSAEQFF.

CDR3 sequence: CASRTLGVFYGYTF. CDR3 nucleotide sequence: TGTGCCAGCAGAACCCTTGGCGTCTTCTATGGCTACACCTTC. The chain is built from TRBV6-6 and TRBJ1-2; D gene ambiguous. The CDR3 length is 14 residues. The germline V and J ends were trimmed by 6 bases and 4 bases, with 15 bases remaining between them. Germline V lookup: CDR1 MNHNY, CDR2 SVGAGI (reference sequence).

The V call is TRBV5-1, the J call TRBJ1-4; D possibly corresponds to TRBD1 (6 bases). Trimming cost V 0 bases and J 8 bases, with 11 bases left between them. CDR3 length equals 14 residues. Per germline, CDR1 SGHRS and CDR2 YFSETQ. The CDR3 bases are TGCGCCAGCAGCTTGGGGGGGCGCGGGGAAAAACTGTTTTTT. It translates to CASSLGGRGEKLFF.

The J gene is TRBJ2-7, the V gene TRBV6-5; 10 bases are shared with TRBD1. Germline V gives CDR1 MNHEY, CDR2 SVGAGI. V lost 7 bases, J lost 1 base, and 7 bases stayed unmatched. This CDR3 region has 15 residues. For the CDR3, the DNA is TGTGCCAGCACCACTAGGACAGGGGGATCCTACGAGCAGTACTTC. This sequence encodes CASTTRTGGSYEQYF.

The CDR3 loop is CASSSAPRGALNTGELFF. CDR3 DNA: TGCGCCAGCAGCTCGGCCCCCCGGGGGGCACTAAACACCGGGGAGCTGTTTTTT. J is TRBJ2-2 and V is TRBV5-1, with a weak D call TRBD2 (7 bases). Germline lookup yields CDR1 SGHRS and CDR2 YFSETQ. This CDR3 is built from 18 residues. The V and J ends lost 3 bases and 2 bases respectively, with 20 bases between them.